This TCR beta chain was captured by sequencing in a study of blood T cell repertoires in COVID-19. Sequenced by immunoSEQ multiplex PCR; TCRdb stores in-frame clones only, minus some. In the table there are 270,000 or so clones, roughly 89% of which are singletons. This TCR was sampled from a woman aged 25 to 39 with active or convalescent COVID-19. The sequencing sample was made of peripheral blood.

Written as DNA, the CDR3 is TGTGCCAGCAGTTATACTTCGGGAACAGTCTATAATTCACCCCTCCACTTT. It is translated as CASSYTSGTVYNSPLHF. The rearrangement uses TRBV28 and TRBJ1-6; D remains ambiguous. V shed 4 bases and J shed 3 bases, with 16 bases lying between them. Germline CDR1 is MDHEN and CDR2 is SYDVKM. This CDR3 region has 17 residues. The whole variable domain, filled in from reference TRBV28 and TRBJ1-6, reads DVKVTQSSRYLVKRTGEKVFLECVQDMDHENMFWYRQDPGLGLRLIYFSYDVKMKEKGDIPEGYSVSREKKERFSLILESASTNQTSMYLCASSYTSGTVYNSPLHFGNGTRLTVT.